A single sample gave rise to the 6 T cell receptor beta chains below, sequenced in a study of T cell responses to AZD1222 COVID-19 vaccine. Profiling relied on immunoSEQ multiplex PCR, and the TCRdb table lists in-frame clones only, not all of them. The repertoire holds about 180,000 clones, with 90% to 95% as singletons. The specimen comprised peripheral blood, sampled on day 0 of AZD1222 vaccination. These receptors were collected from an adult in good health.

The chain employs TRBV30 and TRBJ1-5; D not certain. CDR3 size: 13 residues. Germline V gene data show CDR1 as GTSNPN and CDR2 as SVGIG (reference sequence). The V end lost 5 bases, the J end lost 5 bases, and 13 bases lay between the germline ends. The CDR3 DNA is TGTGCCTGGGGGGTAGGGCAGGATCAGCCCCAGCATTTT. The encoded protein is CAWGVGQDQPQHF.

The CDR3 nucleotides are TGCGCCAGCAGCTTACAGGCCGGGACTAGTATGTACGAGCAGTACTTC. Its translation: CASSLQAGTSMYEQYF. The V call is TRBV4-1, the J call TRBJ2-7, with 8 bases identical to TRBD2. Trimming removed 5 bases from V and 4 bases from J; junction bases left unmatched: 13. CDR3 length equals 16 residues. Per the germline V gene, CDR1 is MGHRA and CDR2 is YSYEKL.

In nucleotides, the CDR3 is TGTGCCAGCAGCTTATTACGAACCTACGAGCAGTACTTC. Translating it yields CASSLLRTYEQYF. The gene calls are TRBV7-2 and TRBJ2-7, with D unclear. Looked up from germline, CDR1 is SGHTA and CDR2 is FQGNSA. The V end was cut by 2 bases, the J end by 2 bases, with 7 bases between. CDR3 size: 13 residues.

CDR3 coding DNA: TGCGCCAGCAGATACAATGAGCAGTTCTTC. Translated, it gives CASRYNEQFF. The chain couples TRBV10-2 to TRBJ2-1; D remains unclear. There are 10 residues in the CDR3. V shed 6 bases and J shed 4 bases, with 1 base lying between them. In germline, CDR1 is WSHSY, CDR2 SAAADI.

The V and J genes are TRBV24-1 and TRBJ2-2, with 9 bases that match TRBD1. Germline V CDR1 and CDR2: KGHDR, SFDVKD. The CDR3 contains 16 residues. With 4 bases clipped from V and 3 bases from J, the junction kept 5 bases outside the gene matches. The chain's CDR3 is CATSEQGATHTGELFF. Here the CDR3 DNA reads TGTGCCACCAGTGAACAGGGGGCGACTCACACCGGGGAGCTGTTTTTT.

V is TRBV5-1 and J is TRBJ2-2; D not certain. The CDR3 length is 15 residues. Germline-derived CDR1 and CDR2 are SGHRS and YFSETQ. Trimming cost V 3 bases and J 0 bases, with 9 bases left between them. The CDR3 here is CASSSGPSNTGELFF. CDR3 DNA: TGCGCCAGCAGCTCTGGACCCTCGAACACCGGGGAGCTGTTTTTT.